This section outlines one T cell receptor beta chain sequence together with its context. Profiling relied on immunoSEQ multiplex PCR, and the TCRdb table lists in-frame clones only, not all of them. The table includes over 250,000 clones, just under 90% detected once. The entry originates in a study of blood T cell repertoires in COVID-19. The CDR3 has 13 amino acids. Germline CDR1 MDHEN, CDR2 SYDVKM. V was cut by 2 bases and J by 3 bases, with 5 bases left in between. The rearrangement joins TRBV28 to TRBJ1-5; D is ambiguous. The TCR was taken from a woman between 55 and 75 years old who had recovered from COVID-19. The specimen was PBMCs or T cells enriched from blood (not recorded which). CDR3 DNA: TGTGCCAGCAGTTTAGAGGTCAATCAGCCCCAGCATTTT. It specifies CASSLEVNQPQHF.